This is a list of T cell receptor beta chains from one sample in a study of T-cell reconstitution after alpha-beta-depleted transplantation in children. TCRdb analysed the PCR reads with MiXCR anew, one entry per CDR3 protein. The data hold roughly 300,000 distinct CDR3 sequences, with about 9.9% observed a single time. Sequenced here: peripheral blood, sampled 180 days after TCRalphabeta/CD19-depleted stem cell transplant. These TCRs come from a male patient aged 2-9 years who had a stem cell transplant for chronic granulomatous disease, so the T cells may come from the graft donor. Each CDR3 is given with its conserved first and last residue. The D gene is left open where the match is weak. Size tells how often a clone was seen (once, few, many) or the class of an expanded clone, and some rows leave it out.

cdr3_aa cdr3_nt j_call clone_size v_call d_call cdr3_length
CASRTSPQETQYF TGTGCCAGCAGGACAAGCCCCCAAGAGACCCAGTACTTC TRBJ2-5 many TRBV28 - 13
CASSLGTDTDTQYF TGTGCCAGCAGCCTTGGGACGGACACAGATACGCAGTATTTT TRBJ2-3 many TRBV27 - 14
CASRLGWGGSYEQYF TGTGCCAGCAGACTAGGGTGGGGCGGGAGCTACGAGCAGTACTTC TRBJ2-7 many TRBV7-8 TRBD2 15
CASSSRGLAAANTGELFF TGTGCCAGCAGTTCTCGGGGACTAGCGGCAGCGAACACCGGGGAGCTGTTTTTT TRBJ2-2 few TRBV12-3/TRBV12-4 TRBD2 18
CASALFLYGYTF TGCGCTTCGGCGCTATTCCTCTATGGCTACACCTTC TRBJ1-2 many TRBV10-1 - 12
CASTSQENTGELFF TGTGCCAGTACGAGTCAGGAGAACACCGGGGAGCTGTTTTTT TRBJ2-2 few TRBV19 - 14
CASSLGRGGQETQYF TGTGCCAGCAGTTTAGGAAGGGGCGGTCAAGAGACCCAGTACTTC TRBJ2-5 many TRBV28 - 15
CSVPARLAAYEQYF TGCAGCGTTCCAGCGCGACTAGCGGCCTACGAGCAGTACTTC TRBJ2-7 many TRBV29-1 TRBD2 14
CASSPGTGQRYNEQFF TGTGCCAGCAGTCCAGGGACGGGACAGCGCTACAATGAGCAGTTCTTC TRBJ2-1 many TRBV27 TRBD1 16
CATRTSSYNEQFF TGTGCCACCCGGACTAGCAGCTACAATGAGCAGTTCTTC TRBJ2-1 - TRBV19 TRBD2 13
CASALGLAGTGELFF TGTGCCAGCGCCCTGGGACTAGCGGGAACCGGGGAGCTGTTTTTT TRBJ2-2 many TRBV12-3/TRBV12-4 TRBD2 15
CASSQAQINSPLHF TGTGCCAGCAGCCAAGCACAGATAAATTCACCCCTCCACTTT TRBJ1-6 many TRBV9 - 14
CASSTPSGSVDTQYF TGTGCCAGCAGTACCCCTAGCGGGAGTGTAGATACGCAGTATTTT TRBJ2-3 few TRBV6-1 TRBD2 15
CASIGYYELYF TGTGCCAGTATCGGTTACTACGAGCTGTACTTC TRBJ2-7 - TRBV19 - 11
CASTESERVSTDTQYF TGTGCCAGTACCGAGTCTGAGCGGGTTAGCACAGATACGCAGTATTTT TRBJ2-3 - TRBV19 - 16